The rows below give T cell receptor beta chains drawn from one sample of a study of technical replicates of blood from four donors. The protocol was immunoSEQ multiplex PCR, while the TCRdb copy is restricted to in-frame clones and leaves out a portion. The sample carries 75,000 to 95,000 clones, about 96% recorded once. Sequencing used T cells isolated from PBMCs. All receptors derive from a human donor in good health. Each CDR3 is given with its conserved first and last residue. A D gene is named only where the DNA matches it firmly. Rows give clone size only sometimes, using once, few, many, or a class for an expanded clone.

d_call | j_call | clone_size | v_call | cdr3_nt | cdr3_aa
TRBD1 | TRBJ1-2 | NA | TRBV28 | TGTGCCAGCAGTTTGACAGGGGTTGGCTACACCTTC | CASSLTGVGYTF
NA | TRBJ1-1 | NA | TRBV7-2 | TGTGCCAGCAGCTTAGAGAGAGGTGGAGAAGCTTTCTTT | CASSLERGGEAFF
NA | TRBJ1-1 | NA | TRBV18 | TGTGCCAGCTCACCCGACAGGACTGAAGCTTTCTTT | CASSPDRTEAFF
NA | TRBJ1-1 | NA | TRBV29-1 | TGCAGCGTTGAAGATGGGTGGGGTGGGGGGATTCAGACTGAAGCTTTCTTT | CSVEDGWGGGIQTEAFF
TRBD2 | TRBJ2-7 | NA | TRBV15 | TGTGCCACCAGCAGCCCTAGCGGGAGAGCATCCGGCGAGCAGTACTTC | CATSSPSGRASGEQYF
TRBD1 | TRBJ1-4 | NA | TRBV14 | TGTGCCAGCAGCCCTACAGGGGACGCAATTCCGGCTAATGAAAAACTGTTTTTT | CASSPTGDAIPANEKLFF
TRBD1 | TRBJ1-5 | NA | TRBV7-9 | TGTGCCAGCAGCTTAGTCGGGACAGTCAATCAGCCCCAGCATTTT | CASSLVGTVNQPQHF
TRBD1 | TRBJ1-6 | NA | TRBV19 | TGTGCCAGTAGGCGATCCGGGACAGAGAATTCACCCCTCCACTTT | CASRRSGTENSPLHF
TRBD2 | TRBJ2-1 | NA | TRBV9 | TGTGCCAGCAGCGGGGGACTAGCGGCCGTGAATGAGCAGTTCTTC | CASSGGLAAVNEQFF
TRBD2 | TRBJ2-1 | NA | TRBV19 | TGTGCCAGTAGTATCCTCCGGGATAGCGGGGCCTACAATGAGCAGTTCTTC | CASSILRDSGAYNEQFF
NA | TRBJ2-7 | NA | TRBV6-1 | TGTGCCAGCAGGATAGGCGGTGGGTCCTACGAGCAGTACTTC | CASRIGGGSYEQYF
NA | TRBJ2-7 | NA | TRBV5-1 | TGCGCCAGCAGCTTGGGTGGACAGAACTACGAGCAGTACTTC | CASSLGGQNYEQYF
TRBD1 | TRBJ1-1 | NA | TRBV14 | TGTGCCAGCAGCCAAGGGACAGGTACGATTAGGACTGAAGCTTTCTTT | CASSQGTGTIRTEAFF
NA | TRBJ2-3 | once | TRBV10-3 | TGTGCCATCAGTGAGGTGGGCGGGGATACGCAGTATTTT | CAISEVGGDTQYF
NA | TRBJ2-3 | NA | TRBV9 | TGTGCCAGCAGCACAGCGGGTACGCAGTATTTT | CASSTAGTQYF
TRBD1 | TRBJ2-7 | NA | TRBV27 | TGTGCCAGCAGAGGGACAGGGGTATACGAGCAGTACTTC | CASRGTGVYEQYF